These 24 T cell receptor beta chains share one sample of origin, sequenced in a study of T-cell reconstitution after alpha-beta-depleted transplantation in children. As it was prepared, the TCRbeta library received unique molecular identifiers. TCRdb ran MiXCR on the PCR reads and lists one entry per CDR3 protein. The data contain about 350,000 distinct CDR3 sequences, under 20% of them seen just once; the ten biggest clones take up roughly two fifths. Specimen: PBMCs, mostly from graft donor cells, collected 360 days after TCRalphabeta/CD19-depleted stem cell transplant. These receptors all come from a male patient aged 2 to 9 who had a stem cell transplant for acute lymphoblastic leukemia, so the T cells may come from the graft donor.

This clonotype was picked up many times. The CDR3 protein is CASSQIGTSGSQETQYF. The CDR3 bases are TGTGCCAGCAGCCAAATCGGGACTAGCGGGAGCCAAGAGACCCAGTACTTC. The V gene is TRBV4-2, the J gene TRBJ2-5, with 14 nucleotides matching TRBD2. This CDR3 spans 17 amino acids. The germline V gene encodes CDR1 LGHNA and CDR2 YNFKEQ. V was pared by 2 bases and J by 1 base, with 3 bases of the junction left unmatched.

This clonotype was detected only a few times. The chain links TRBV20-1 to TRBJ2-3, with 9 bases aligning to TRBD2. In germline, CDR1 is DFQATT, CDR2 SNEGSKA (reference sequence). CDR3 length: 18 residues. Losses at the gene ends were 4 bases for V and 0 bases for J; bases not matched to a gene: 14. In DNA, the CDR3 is TGCAGTGCTAAGTTCCTTGGCGGGAGGGCCGGTAGCACAGATACGCAGTATTTT. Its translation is CSAKFLGGRAGSTDTQYF.

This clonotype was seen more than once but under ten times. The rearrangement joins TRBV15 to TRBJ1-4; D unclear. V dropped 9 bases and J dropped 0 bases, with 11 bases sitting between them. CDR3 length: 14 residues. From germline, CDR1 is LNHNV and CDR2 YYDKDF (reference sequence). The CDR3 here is CATSLGSTNEKLFF. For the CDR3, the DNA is TGTGCCACATCTTTAGGGTCAACTAATGAAAAACTGTTTTTT.

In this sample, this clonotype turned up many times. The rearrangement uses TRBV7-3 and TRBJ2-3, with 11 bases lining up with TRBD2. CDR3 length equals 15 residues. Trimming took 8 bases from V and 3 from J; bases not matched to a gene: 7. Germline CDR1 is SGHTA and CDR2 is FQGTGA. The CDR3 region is CASRLGTSGTDTQYF. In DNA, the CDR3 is TGTGCCAGCCGTCTGGGGACTAGCGGTACAGATACGCAGTATTTT.

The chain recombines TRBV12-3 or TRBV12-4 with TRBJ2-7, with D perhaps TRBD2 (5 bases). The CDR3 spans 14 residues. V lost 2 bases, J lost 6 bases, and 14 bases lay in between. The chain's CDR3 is CASSLMGVGFEQYF. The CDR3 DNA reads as TGTGCCAGCAGTTTAATGGGAGTTGGGTTCGAGCAGTACTTC.

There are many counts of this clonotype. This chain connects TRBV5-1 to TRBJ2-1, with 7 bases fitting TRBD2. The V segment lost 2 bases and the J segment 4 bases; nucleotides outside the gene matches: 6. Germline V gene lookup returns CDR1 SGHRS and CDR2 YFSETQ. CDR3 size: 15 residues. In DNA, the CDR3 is TGCGCCAGCAGCTTTGGCGGCGGGGGTTACAATGAGCAGTTCTTC. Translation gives CASSFGGGGYNEQFF.

CDR3 sequence: CASSPARGRAYEQYF. The CDR3 DNA reads as TGTGCCAGCAGTCCTGCCCGCGGTAGGGCCTACGAGCAGTACTTC. The rearrangement joins TRBV12-3 or TRBV12-4 to TRBJ2-7; D unclear. The CDR3 is 15 residues long. V gave up 5 bases and J gave up 2 bases, with 16 bases separating them.

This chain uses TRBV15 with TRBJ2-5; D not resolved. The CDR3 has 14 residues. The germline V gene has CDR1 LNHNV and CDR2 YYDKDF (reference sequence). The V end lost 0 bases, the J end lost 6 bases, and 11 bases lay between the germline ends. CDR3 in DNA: TGTGCCACCAGCAGAGAGGGGTCAGAGAAGACCCAGTACTTC. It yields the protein CATSREGSEKTQYF.

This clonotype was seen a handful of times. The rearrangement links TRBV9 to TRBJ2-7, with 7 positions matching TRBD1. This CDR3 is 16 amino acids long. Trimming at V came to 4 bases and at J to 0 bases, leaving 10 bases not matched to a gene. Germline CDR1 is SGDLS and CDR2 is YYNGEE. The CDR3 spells CASSPRLTGNSYEQYF. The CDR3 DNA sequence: TGTGCCAGCAGCCCCCGGCTGACAGGGAACTCCTACGAGCAGTACTTC.

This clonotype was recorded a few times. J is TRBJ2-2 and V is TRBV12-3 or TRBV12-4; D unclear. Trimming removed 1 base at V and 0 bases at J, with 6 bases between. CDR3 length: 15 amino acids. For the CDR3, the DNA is TGTGCCAGCAGTTTAGTAAGCACGAACACCGGGGAGCTGTTTTTT. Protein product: CASSLVSTNTGELFF.

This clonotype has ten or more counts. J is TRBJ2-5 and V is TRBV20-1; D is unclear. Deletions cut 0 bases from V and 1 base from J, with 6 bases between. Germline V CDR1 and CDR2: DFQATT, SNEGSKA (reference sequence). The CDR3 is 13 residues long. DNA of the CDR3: TGCAGTGCTAGAGAAGGCAGCCAAGAGACCCAGTACTTC. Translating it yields CSAREGSQETQYF.

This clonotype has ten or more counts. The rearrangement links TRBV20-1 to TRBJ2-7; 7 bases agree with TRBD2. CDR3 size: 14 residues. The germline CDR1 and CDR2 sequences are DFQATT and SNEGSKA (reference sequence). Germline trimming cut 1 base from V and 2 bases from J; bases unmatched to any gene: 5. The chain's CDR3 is CSARGGAGAYEQYF. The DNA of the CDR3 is TGCAGTGCTAGAGGTGGGGCGGGAGCCTACGAGCAGTACTTC.

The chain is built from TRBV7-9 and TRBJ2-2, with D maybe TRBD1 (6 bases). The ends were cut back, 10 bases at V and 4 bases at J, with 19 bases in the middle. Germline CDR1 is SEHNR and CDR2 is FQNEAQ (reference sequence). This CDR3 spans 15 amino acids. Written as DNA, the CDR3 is TGTGCCACCTCTGATCCAGGACAGAGCACCGGGGAGCTGTTTTTT. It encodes CATSDPGQSTGELFF.

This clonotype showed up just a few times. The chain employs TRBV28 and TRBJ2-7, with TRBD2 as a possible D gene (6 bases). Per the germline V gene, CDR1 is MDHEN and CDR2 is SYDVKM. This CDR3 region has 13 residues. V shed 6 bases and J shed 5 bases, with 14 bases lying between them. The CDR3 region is CASRLEGMHEQYF. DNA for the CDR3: TGTGCCAGCAGGCTGGAGGGCATGCACGAGCAGTACTTC.

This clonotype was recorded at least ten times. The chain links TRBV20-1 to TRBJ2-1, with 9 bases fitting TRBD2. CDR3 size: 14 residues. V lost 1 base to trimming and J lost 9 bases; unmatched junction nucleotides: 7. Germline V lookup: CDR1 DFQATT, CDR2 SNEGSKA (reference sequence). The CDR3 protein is CSARVAGVRLEQFF. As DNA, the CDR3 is TGCAGTGCTAGAGTAGCGGGAGTCCGACTTGAGCAGTTCTTC.

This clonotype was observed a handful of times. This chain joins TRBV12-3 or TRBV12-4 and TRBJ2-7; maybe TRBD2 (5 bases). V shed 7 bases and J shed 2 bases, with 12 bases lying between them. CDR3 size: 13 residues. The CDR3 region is CASTLGVPYEQYF. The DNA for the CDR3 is TGTGCCAGCACACTAGGTGTTCCCTACGAGCAGTACTTC.

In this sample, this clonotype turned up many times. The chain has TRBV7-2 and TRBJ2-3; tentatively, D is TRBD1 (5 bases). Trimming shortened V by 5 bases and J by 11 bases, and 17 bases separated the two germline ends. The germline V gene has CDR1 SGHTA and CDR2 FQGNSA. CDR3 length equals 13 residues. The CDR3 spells CASSPSAGHMQYF. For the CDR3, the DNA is TGTGCCAGCAGCCCGAGCGCAGGACATATGCAGTATTTT.

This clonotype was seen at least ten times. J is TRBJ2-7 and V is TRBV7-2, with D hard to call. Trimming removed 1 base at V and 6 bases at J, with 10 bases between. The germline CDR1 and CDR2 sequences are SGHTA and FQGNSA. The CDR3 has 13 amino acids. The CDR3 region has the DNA TGTGCCAGCAGCTTAGGAGAGGTCGGCGAGCAGTACTTC. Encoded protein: CASSLGEVGEQYF.

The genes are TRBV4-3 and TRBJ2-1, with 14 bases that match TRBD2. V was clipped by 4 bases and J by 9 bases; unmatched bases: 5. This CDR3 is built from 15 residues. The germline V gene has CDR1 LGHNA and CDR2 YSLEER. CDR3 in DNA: TGCGCCAGCAGCCCCGGGACTAGCGGGAGAGGTGAGCAGTTCTTC. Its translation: CASSPGTSGRGEQFF.

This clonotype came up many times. CDR3 protein: CASSQEAGRGNTIYF. CDR3 in DNA: TGCGCCAGCAGCCAGGAGGCAGGGCGAGGGAACACCATATATTTT. The chain couples TRBV5-1 to TRBJ1-3; D might be TRBD1 (5 bases). Germline V gene lookup returns CDR1 SGHRS and CDR2 YFSETQ. This CDR3 has 15 residues. The ends were cut back, 4 bases at V and 7 bases at J, with 18 bases in the middle. Based on the CDR3 plus reference TRBV5-1 and TRBJ1-3, the full variable domain is KAGVTQTPRYLIKTRGQQVTLSCSPISGHRSVSWYQQTPGQGLQFLFEYFSETQRNKGNFPGRFSGRQFSNSRSEMNVSTLELGDSALYLCASSQEAGRGNTIYFGEGSWLTVV.

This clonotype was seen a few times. In nucleotides, the CDR3 is TGTGCCAGCAGCGCAGGGACTAAGTGGGGTGAGCAGTTCTTC. Translation: CASSAGTKWGEQFF. The gene calls are TRBV9 and TRBJ2-1, with TRBD2 matching 7 bases. J was trimmed by 9 bases and V by 3 bases; bases with no gene match: 9. CDR3 length: 14 amino acids. Looked up from germline, CDR1 is SGDLS and CDR2 is YYNGEE.

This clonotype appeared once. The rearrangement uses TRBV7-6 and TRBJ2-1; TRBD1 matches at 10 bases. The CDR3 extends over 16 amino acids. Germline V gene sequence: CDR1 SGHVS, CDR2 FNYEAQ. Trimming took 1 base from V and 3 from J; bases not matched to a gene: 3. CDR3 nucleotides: TGTGCCAGCAGCTTAGGTGGGGACAGGGGCTACAATGAGCAGTTCTTC. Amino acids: CASSLGGDRGYNEQFF.

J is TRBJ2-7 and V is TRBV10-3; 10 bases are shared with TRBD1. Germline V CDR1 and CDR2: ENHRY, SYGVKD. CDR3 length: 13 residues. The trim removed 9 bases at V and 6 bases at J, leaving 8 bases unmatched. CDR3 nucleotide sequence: TGTGCCATAGGACAGGGGGAATTTTCCGAGCAGTACTTC. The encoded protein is CAIGQGEFSEQYF.

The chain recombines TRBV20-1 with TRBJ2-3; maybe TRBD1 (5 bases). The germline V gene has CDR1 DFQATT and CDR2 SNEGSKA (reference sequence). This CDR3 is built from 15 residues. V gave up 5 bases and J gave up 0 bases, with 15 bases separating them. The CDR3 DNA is TGCAGTGCTGAGGACATGTTGGTTAGCACAGATACGCAGTATTTT. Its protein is CSAEDMLVSTDTQYF.